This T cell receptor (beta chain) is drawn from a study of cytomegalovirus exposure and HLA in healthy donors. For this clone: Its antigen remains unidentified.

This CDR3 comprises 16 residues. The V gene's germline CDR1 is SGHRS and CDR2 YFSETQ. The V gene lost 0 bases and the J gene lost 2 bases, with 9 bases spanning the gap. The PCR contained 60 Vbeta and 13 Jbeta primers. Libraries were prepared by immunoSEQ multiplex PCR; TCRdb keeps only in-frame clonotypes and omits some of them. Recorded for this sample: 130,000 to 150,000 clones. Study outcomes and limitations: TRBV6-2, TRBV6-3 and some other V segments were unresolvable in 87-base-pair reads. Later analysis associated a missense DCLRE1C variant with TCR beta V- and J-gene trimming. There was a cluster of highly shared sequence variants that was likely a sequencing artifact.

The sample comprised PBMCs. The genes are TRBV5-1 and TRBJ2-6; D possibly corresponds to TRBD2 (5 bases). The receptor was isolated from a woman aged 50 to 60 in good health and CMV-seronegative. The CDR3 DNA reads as TGCGCCAGCAGCTTGGAACGGGGAGCTGGGGCCAACGTCCTGACTTTC. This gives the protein CASSLERGAGANVLTF.